This is a list of T cell receptor beta chains from one sample in a study of T cell changes during pregnancy in multiple sclerosis. Assay used: immunoSEQ multiplex PCR; TCRdb lists only in-frame clones, some missing. The sample includes around 22,000 clones, more than 85% of them seen just once. Sequencing was performed on CD4+ T cells from peripheral blood mononuclear cells, taken after pregnancy. The receptors originated from a female donor in good health, enrolled as a control in a pregnancy study. Each CDR3 is given with its conserved first and last residue. Each record gives: J gene, CDR3 length, V gene, D gene, clone size, CDR3 DNA, CDR3 protein. The D gene is left open where the match is weak. Not all rows give a size; the values are once, few, many and, for expanded clones, a class.

>TRBJ2-1|13|TRBV30|.|.
TGTGCCTGGAGCGCGGGATACGGCAATGAGCAGTTCTTC
CAWSAGYGNEQFF
>TRBJ1-1|12|TRBV28|.|.
TGTGCCAGCAGTTTCGCGGGGGTTTTTGCTTTCTTT
CASSFAGVFAFF
>TRBJ2-1|12|TRBV18|.|.
TGTGCCAGCTCACCGGGGGGTAATGAGCAGTTCTTC
CASSPGGNEQFF
>TRBJ2-2|15|TRBV5-4|TRBD1|.
TGTGCCAGCAGCGGGACAGGGGGAAAGACCGGGGAGCTGTTTTTT
CASSGTGGKTGELFF
>TRBJ1-2|14|TRBV30|.|.
TGTGCCTGGGACGGCACGGGAGCTAACTATGGCTACACCTTC
CAWDGTGANYGYTF
>TRBJ2-1|14|TRBV30|TRBD2|.
TGTGCCTGGAGTCGGACTAGCGGGAGGAATGAGCAGTTCTTC
CAWSRTSGRNEQFF
>TRBJ2-7|15|TRBV7-8|TRBD2|.
TGTGCCAGCAGCTTAGGGACTAGCGTAACCTACGAGCAGTACTTC
CASSLGTSVTYEQYF
>TRBJ2-7|19|TRBV5-4|.|.
TGTGCCAGCAGCTTCGGCGGACAAACGGGGGTAGCGGACTCCTACGAGCAGTACTTC
CASSFGGQTGVADSYEQYF
>TRBJ2-2|13|TRBV11-3|.|.
TGTGCCGGCGGGACAGTGAACACCGGGGAGCTGTTTTTT
CAGGTVNTGELFF
>TRBJ2-5|12|TRBV5-4|.|.
TGTGCCAGCAGCCGACAGCAAGAGACCCAGTACTTC
CASSRQQETQYF
>TRBJ1-3|15|TRBV5-1|.|.
TGCGCCAGCAGCTTGGGAGACAGCTCTGGAAACACCATATATTTT
CASSLGDSSGNTIYF
>TRBJ1-1|13|TRBV18|.|.
TGTGCCAGCTCACCAGGAGGGAACACTGAAGCTTTCTTT
CASSPGGNTEAFF
>TRBJ1-4|15|TRBV5-1|.|.
TGCGCCAGCAGCTTGGGAGGGCGAGAAGGTGAAAAACTGTTTTTT
CASSLGGREGEKLFF
>TRBJ2-7|16|TRBV7-2|TRBD2|.
TGTGCCAGCAGCTCCACGTCGACTAGCGGGACTTACGAGCAGTACTTC
CASSSTSTSGTYEQYF
>TRBJ1-6|14|TRBV5-4|TRBD1|.
TGTGCCAGCAGCCGTTCAGGGGGAGGAGCACCCCTCCACTTT
CASSRSGGGAPLHF
>TRBJ2-1|14|TRBV29-1|TRBD2|.
TGCAGCGCCTCGGGGACTAGCGTGAACAATGAGCAGTTCTTC
CSASGTSVNNEQFF
>TRBJ1-1|15|TRBV28|TRBD1|.
TGTGCCAGCAGGGGGACAGGGGTGGGGAACACTGAAGCTTTCTTT
CASRGTGVGNTEAFF
>TRBJ2-1|12|TRBV6-5|.|.
TGTGCCAGCAGTTACCCGCAGGGTTCGCAGTTCTTC
CASSYPQGSQFF
>TRBJ1-2|12|TRBV6-1|.|.
TGTGCCAGCAGTGTCTTCAACTATGGCTACACCTTC
CASSVFNYGYTF
>TRBJ1-2|15|TRBV7-2|.|.
TGTGCCAGCAGCTTGGTGAGGCCCCCAGAAAGTGGCTACACCTTC
CASSLVRPPESGYTF
>TRBJ2-7|15|TRBV6-1|TRBD1|.
TGTGCCAGCAGTTCGCAGAGGACAGGGGACCACGAGCAGTACTTC
CASSSQRTGDHEQYF
>TRBJ2-1|18|TRBV7-2|TRBD2|.
TGTGCCAGCAGCTTATCCTTATACGGGACTAGCGGAGTCAATGAGCAGTTCTTC
CASSLSLYGTSGVNEQFF
>TRBJ2-3|14|TRBV7-3|.|.
TGTGCCAGCAGCTTAACTGGCAGCACAGATACGCAGTATTTT
CASSLTGSTDTQYF
>TRBJ2-7|14|TRBV10-3|.|.
TGTGCCATCAGTGAGTCGTCGGGGGCCTACGAGCAGTACTTC
CAISESSGAYEQYF
>TRBJ2-3|16|TRBV15|TRBD2|.
TGTGCCACCAGCACGACTAGCGGGGGGGGCACAGATACGCAGTATTTT
CATSTTSGGGTDTQYF
>TRBJ1-2|14|TRBV9|.|.
TGTGCCAGCAGCGTGTTACAGGGTGACGGTGGCTACACCTTC
CASSVLQGDGGYTF
>TRBJ2-7|16|TRBV6-5|.|.
TGTGCCAGCAGTTACTCGTTACAGTCAGGCTCCTACGAGCAGTACTTC
CASSYSLQSGSYEQYF
>TRBJ1-3|15|TRBV30|TRBD1|.
TGTGCCTGGAGTTCCGGGACAGCCTCTGGAAACACCATATATTTT
CAWSSGTASGNTIYF
>TRBJ2-3|18|TRBV27|TRBD2|.
TGTGCCACAGGGAGTCTAGCGGGAGTGATAGGGAGCACAGATACGCAGTATTTT
CATGSLAGVIGSTDTQYF
>TRBJ2-1|14|TRBV18|TRBD2|.
TGTGCCAGCTCGCGGGAGGTCCCCTACAATGAGCAGTTCTTC
CASSREVPYNEQFF
>TRBJ2-3|13|TRBV5-1|.|.
TGCGCCAGCAGCGTACTAGCTTCAGATACGCAGTATTTT
CASSVLASDTQYF
>TRBJ1-5|14|TRBV18|.|.
TGTGCCAGCTCATCTGCCGGGGGCAATCAGCCCCAGCATTTT
CASSSAGGNQPQHF
>TRBJ2-4|14|TRBV7-9|TRBD2|.
TGTGCCAGCAGCCCCACCGGGACTAGTCTTTCTCAGTACTTC
CASSPTGTSLSQYF
>TRBJ2-7|12|TRBV10-3|.|.
TGTGCCATCAGCCATACTGAAACCGAGCAGTACTTC
CAISHTETEQYF
>TRBJ2-3|15|TRBV9|.|once
TGTGCCAGCAGCGTAGGTCCAGGGGTCACAGATACGCAGTATTTT
CASSVGPGVTDTQYF
>TRBJ2-4|18|TRBV5-1|TRBD1|.
TGCGCCAGCAGCTTGGGGCCCCGGGACAGGGTAGCCAAAAACATTCAGTACTTC
CASSLGPRDRVAKNIQYF
>TRBJ1-5|12|TRBV28|.|.
TGTGCCAGCGCGTTTCCCAATCAGCCCCAGCATTTT
CASAFPNQPQHF
>TRBJ1-2|14|TRBV27|.|.
TGTGCCAGCAGTTCCCTGACAGGTGCCTGGGGCTACACCTTC
CASSSLTGAWGYTF
>TRBJ2-7|15|TRBV18|TRBD1|.
TGTGCCAGCTCACGAAACAGGGGGGAGACCTACGAGCAGTACTTC
CASSRNRGETYEQYF
>TRBJ1-6|15|TRBV5-7|TRBD1|once
TGTGCCAGCAGCTTGGAAGACAGGGATAATTCACCCCTCCACTTT
CASSLEDRDNSPLHF
>TRBJ1-2|14|TRBV19|.|.
TGTGCCAGTAATCCCCGGACACCCTCCTATGGCTACACCTTC
CASNPRTPSYGYTF
>TRBJ2-5|16|TRBV29-1|TRBD2|.
TGCAGCGTTGTCGGTCTAGGGGCGGGAGAGAGTGAGACCCAGTACTTC
CSVVGLGAGESETQYF